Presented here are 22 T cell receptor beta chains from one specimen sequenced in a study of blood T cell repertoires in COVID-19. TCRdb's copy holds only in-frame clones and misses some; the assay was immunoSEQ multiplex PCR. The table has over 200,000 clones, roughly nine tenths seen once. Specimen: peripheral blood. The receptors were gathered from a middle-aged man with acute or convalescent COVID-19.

This chain's CDR3 is CASSPYDYPPKTDTQYF. DNA of the CDR3: TGTGCCAGCAGTCCTTACGACTACCCCCCAAAGACCGATACGCAGTATTTT. The chain uses TRBV2 and TRBJ2-3, with D perhaps TRBD2 (5 bases). The ends were cut back, 5 bases at V and 6 bases at J, with 24 bases in the middle. Germline V gives CDR1 SNHLY, CDR2 FYNNEI. The CDR3 consists of 17 residues.

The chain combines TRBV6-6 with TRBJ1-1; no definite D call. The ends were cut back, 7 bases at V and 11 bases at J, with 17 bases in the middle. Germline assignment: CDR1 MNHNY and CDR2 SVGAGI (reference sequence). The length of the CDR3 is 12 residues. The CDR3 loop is CASTLDPEGAFF. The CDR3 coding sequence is TGTGCCAGCACGCTTGACCCCGAGGGCGCTTTCTTT.

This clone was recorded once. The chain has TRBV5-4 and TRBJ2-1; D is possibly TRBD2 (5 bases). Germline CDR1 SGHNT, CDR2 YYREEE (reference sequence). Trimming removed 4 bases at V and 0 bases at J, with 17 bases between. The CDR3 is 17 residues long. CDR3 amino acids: CASSRTISESSYNEQFF. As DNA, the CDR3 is TGTGCCAGCAGCCGGACCATTAGCGAGAGCTCCTACAATGAGCAGTTCTTC.

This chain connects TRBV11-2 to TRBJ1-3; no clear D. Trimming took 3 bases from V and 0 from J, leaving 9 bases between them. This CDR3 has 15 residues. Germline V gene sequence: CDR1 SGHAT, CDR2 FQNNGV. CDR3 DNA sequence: TGTGCCAGCAGCTTTAGCCGGGACTCTGGAAACACCATATATTTT. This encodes CASSFSRDSGNTIYF.

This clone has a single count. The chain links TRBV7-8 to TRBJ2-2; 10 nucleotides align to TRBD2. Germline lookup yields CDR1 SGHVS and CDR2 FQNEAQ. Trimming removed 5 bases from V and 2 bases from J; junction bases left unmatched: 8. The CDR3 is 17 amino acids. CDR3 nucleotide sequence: TGTGCCAGCAGCCGGCTAGGGACTAGCGAAAACACCGGGGAGCTGTTTTTT. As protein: CASSRLGTSENTGELFF. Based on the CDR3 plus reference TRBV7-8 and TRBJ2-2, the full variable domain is GAGVSQSPRYKVAKRGQDVALRCDPISGHVSLFWYQQALGQGPEFLTYFQNEAQLDKSGLPSDRFFAERPEGSVSTLKIQRTQQEDSAVYLCASSRLGTSENTGELFFGEGSRLTVL.

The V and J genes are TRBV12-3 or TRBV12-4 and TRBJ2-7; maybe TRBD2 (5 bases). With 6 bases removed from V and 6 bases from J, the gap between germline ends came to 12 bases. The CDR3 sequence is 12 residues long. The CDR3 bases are TGTGCCAGCAGACCCGAGGGTCCCGAGCAGTACTTC. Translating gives CASRPEGPEQYF.

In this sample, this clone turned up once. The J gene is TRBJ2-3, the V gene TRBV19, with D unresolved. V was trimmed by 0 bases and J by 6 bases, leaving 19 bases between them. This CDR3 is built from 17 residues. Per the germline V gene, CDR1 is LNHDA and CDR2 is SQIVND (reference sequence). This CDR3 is CASSIDGAALGVDTQYF. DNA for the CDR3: TGTGCCAGTAGTATAGACGGAGCCGCCCTAGGTGTGGATACGCAGTATTTT. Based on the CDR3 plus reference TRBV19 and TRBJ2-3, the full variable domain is DGGITQSPKYLFRKEGQNVTLSCEQNLNHDAMYWYRQDPGQGLRLIYYSQIVNDFQKGDIAEGYSVSREKKESFPLTVTSAQKNPTAFYLCASSIDGAALGVDTQYFGPGTRLTVL.

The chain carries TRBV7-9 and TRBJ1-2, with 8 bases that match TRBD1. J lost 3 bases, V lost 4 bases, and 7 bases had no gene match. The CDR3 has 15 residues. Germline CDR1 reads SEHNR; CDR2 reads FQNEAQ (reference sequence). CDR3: CASSSLPGGDYGYTF. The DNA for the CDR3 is TGTGCCAGCAGCTCCCTTCCAGGGGGCGACTATGGCTACACCTTC.

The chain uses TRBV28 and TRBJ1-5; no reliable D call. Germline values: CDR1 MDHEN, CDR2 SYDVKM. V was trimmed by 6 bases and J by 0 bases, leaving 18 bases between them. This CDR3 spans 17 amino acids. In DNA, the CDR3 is TGTGCCAGCAGCCTAATGGGTCGTGCGGATAGCAATCAGCCCCAGCATTTT. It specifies CASSLMGRADSNQPQHF. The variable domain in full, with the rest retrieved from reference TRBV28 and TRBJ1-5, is DVKVTQSSRYLVKRTGEKVFLECVQDMDHENMFWYRQDPGLGLRLIYFSYDVKMKEKGDIPEGYSVSREKKERFSLILESASTNQTSMYLCASSLMGRADSNQPQHFGDGTRLSIL.

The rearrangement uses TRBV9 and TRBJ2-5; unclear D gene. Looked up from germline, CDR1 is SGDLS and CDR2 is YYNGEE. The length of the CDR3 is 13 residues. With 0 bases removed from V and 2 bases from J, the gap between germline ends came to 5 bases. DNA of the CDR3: TGTGCCAGCAGCGTAGGTCAACAAGAGACCCAGTACTTC. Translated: CASSVGQQETQYF.

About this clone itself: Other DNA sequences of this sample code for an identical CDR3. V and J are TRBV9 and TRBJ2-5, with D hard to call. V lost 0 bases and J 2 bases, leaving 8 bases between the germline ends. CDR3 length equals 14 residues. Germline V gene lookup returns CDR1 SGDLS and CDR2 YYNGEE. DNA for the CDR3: TGTGCCAGCAGCGTAGGGAGTTTACAAGAGACCCAGTACTTC. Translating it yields CASSVGSLQETQYF. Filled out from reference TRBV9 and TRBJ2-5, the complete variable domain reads DSGVTQTPKHLITATGQRVTLRCSPRSGDLSVYWYQQSLDQGLQFLIQYYNGEERAKGNILERFSAQQFPDLHSELNLSSLELGDSALYFCASSVGSLQETQYFGPGTRLLVL.

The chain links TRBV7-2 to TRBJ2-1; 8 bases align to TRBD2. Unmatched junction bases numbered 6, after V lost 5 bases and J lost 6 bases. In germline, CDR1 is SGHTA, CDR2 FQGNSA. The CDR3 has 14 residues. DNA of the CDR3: TGTGCCAGCAGCCCCGGACTAGCAGTCAATGAGCAGTTCTTC. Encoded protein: CASSPGLAVNEQFF.

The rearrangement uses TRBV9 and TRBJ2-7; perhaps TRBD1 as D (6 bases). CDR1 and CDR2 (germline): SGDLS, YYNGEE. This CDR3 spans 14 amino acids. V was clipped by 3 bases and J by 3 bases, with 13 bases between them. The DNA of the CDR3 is TGTGCCAGCAGCGAGGACAGCACGAGCTACGAGCAGTACTTC. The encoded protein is CASSEDSTSYEQYF.

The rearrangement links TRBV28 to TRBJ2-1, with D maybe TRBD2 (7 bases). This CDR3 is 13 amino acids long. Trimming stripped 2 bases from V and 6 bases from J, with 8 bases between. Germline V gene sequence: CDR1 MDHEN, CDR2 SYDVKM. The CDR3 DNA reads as TGTGCCAGCAGTTTAGGGGGGGCCAATGAGCAGTTCTTC. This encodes CASSLGGANEQFF.

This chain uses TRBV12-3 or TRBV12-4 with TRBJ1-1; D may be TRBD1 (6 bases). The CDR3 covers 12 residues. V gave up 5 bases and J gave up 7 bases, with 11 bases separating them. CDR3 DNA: TGTGCCAGCAGTCCAGGGGTCTATGAAGCTTTCTTT. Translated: CASSPGVYEAFF.

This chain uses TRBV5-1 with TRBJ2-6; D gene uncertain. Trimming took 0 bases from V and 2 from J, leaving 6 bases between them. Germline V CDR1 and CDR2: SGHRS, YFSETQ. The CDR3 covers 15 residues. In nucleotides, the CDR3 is TGCGCCAGCAGCTTGGGGCAGGCTGGGGCCAACGTCCTGACTTTC. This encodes CASSLGQAGANVLTF.

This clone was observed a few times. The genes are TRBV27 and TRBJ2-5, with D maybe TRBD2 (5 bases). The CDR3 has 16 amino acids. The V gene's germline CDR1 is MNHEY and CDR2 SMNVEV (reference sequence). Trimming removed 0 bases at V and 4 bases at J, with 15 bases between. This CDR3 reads CASSLSATGRIETQYF. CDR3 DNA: TGTGCCAGCAGTTTATCGGCAACGGGGAGAATAGAGACCCAGTACTTC.

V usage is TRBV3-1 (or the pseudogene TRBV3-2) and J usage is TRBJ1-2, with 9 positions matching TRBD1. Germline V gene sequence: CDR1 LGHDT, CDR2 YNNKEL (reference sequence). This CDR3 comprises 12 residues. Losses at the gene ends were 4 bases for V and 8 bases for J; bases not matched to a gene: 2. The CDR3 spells CASSPTGGGYTF. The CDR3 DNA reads TGTGCCAGCAGCCCGACAGGGGGAGGCTACACCTTC.

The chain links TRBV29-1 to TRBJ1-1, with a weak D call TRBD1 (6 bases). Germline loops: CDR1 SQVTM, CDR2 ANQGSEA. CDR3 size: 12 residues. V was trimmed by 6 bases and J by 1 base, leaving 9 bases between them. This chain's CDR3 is CSVNRANTEAFF. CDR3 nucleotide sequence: TGCAGCGTGAACAGGGCGAACACTGAAGCTTTCTTT.

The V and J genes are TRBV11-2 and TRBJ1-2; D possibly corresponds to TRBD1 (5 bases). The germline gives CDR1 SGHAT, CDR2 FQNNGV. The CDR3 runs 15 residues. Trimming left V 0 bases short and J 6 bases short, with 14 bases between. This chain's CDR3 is CASSLEVAGGDGYTF. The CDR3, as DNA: TGTGCCAGCAGCTTAGAAGTTGCGGGGGGTGATGGCTACACCTTC.

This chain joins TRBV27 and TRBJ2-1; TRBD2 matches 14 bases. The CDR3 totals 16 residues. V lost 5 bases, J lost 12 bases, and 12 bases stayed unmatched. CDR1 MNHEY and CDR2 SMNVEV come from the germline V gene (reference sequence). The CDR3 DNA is TGTGCCAGCAGTCCATTCGCCGGGACTAGCGGGGGACTGCAGTTCTTC. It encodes CASSPFAGTSGGLQFF.

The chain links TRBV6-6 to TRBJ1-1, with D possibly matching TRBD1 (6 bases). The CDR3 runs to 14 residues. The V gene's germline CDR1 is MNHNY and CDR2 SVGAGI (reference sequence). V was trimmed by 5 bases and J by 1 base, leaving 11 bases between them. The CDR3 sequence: CASSTDSRNTEAFF. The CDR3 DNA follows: TGTGCCAGCAGTACGGACAGCCGGAACACTGAAGCTTTCTTT.